The present entry profiles one T cell receptor (beta chain) with its context. This specimen belongs to a study of cytomegalovirus exposure and HLA in healthy donors. Germline loops: CDR1 KGHSY, CDR2 FQNENV. V was pared by 4 bases and J by 9 bases, with 6 bases of the junction left unmatched. The CDR3 loop spans 14 amino acids. Both 60 Vbeta primers and 13 Jbeta primers went into the PCR. Here immunoSEQ multiplex PCR was the method, and the copy in TCRdb shows in-frame clones only, minus some. The sample lists 100,000 to 120,000 clones; about 80% were seen once. Sequenced sample: PBMCs. The V gene is TRBV16, the J gene TRBJ1-6; TRBD1 matches at 7 bases. The receptor was isolated from a man aged 30-40 years in good health and CMV-seropositive. CDR3 protein: CASSPTGSGSPLHF. Written as DNA, the CDR3 is TGTGCCAGCAGCCCGACAGGGAGTGGTTCACCCCTCCACTTT.